The 9 T cell receptor beta chains given below trace back to one sample, sequenced in a study of human T cells and chemical hapten exposure. Specified time point: pre-sensitization, week 0. As to treatment: therapeutic diphenylcyclopropenone sensitization with weekly scalp DPC. TCRdb re-called the RACE reads through MiXCR, storing one row per CDR3 protein. The sample contains about 80,000 distinct CDR3 sequences, 14% of which appear only once. This specimen consisted of whole blood, obtained in connection with sensitization to the hapten diphenylcyclopropenone (DPC). The source is a woman in her fifties or sixties with alopecia areata. Some clones in this sample may be carry-over from other donors' samples.

This clonotype has ten or more counts. The chain has TRBV7-9 and TRBJ2-7; the D gene is possibly TRBD1 (5 bases). V lost 0 bases, J lost 6 bases, and 18 bases lay in between. The CDR3 covers 16 residues. The germline V gene encodes CDR1 SEHNR and CDR2 FQNEAQ (reference sequence). This CDR3 reads CASSLAPPGLATEQYF. The CDR3, as DNA: TGTGCCAGCAGCTTAGCGCCCCCAGGGTTGGCAACCGAGCAGTACTTC.

This clonotype was counted only a few times. This chain links TRBV28 with TRBJ2-3; 7 bases match TRBD2. CDR3 length: 14 amino acids. Germline trimming cut 4 bases from V and 0 bases from J; bases unmatched to any gene: 1. From germline, CDR1 is MDHEN and CDR2 SYDVKM. CDR3 in DNA: TGTGCCAGCAGTTATAGCGGGAGCACAGATACGCAGTATTTT. This encodes CASSYSGSTDTQYF.

This clonotype was picked up many times. This sequence joins TRBV18 and TRBJ2-7, with TRBD2 identical over 9 bases. CDR1 is KGHSH, CDR2 LQKENI, per germline. The V segment lost 4 bases and the J segment 0 bases; nucleotides outside the gene matches: 7. The CDR3 is 16 residues long. In nucleotides, the CDR3 is TGTGCCAGCTCACGCGGGGGGGCGGCAAGCTCCTACGAGCAGTACTTC. This codes for CASSRGGAASSYEQYF.

J is TRBJ2-1 and V is TRBV7-9; tentatively, D is TRBD2 (5 bases). There are 15 residues in the CDR3. Trimming took off 4 bases at V and 0 bases at J, with 10 bases between the two ends. Germline CDR1 is SEHNR and CDR2 is FQNEAQ (reference sequence). CDR3 nucleotide sequence: TGTGCCAGCAGCTCCCCGGGGAGCTCCTACAATGAGCAGTTCTTC. Translated, it gives CASSSPGSSYNEQFF. Drawing the rest from reference TRBV7-9 and TRBJ2-1, the complete variable domain is DTGVSQNPRHKITKRGQNVTFRCDPISEHNRLYWYRQTLGQGPEFLTYFQNEAQLEKSRLLSDRFSAERPKGSFSTLEIQRTEQGDSAMYLCASSSPGSSYNEQFFGPGTRLTVL.

Ten or more counts support this clonotype. The genes are TRBV9 and TRBJ1-5, with unresolved D. Germline-derived CDR1 and CDR2 are SGDLS and YYNGEE. CDR3 length equals 14 residues. V dropped 0 bases and J dropped 3 bases, with 7 bases sitting between them. CDR3 nucleotide sequence: TGTGCCAGCAGCGTAGACCCGGACAATCAGCCCCAGCATTTT. Translation: CASSVDPDNQPQHF.

This clonotype was seen only a few times. This chain joins TRBV28 and TRBJ2-1, with D unclear. CDR1 is MDHEN and CDR2 is SYDVKM in the germline V gene. V was clipped by 8 bases and J by 0 bases, with 8 bases between them. The CDR3 contains 13 residues. The CDR3 region is CASLGSSYNEQFF. In DNA, the CDR3 is TGTGCCAGCCTGGGTTCCTCCTACAATGAGCAGTTCTTC.

This clonotype turned up a few times. The J gene is TRBJ2-7, the V gene TRBV12-3 or TRBV12-4; a possible D gene is TRBD2 (6 bases). The CDR3 has 14 residues. V lost 3 bases and J lost 6, with 15 bases in between. The CDR3: CASSFRRRGGEQYF. CDR3 bases: TGTGCCAGCAGTTTCAGAAGGAGGGGTGGCGAGCAGTACTTC.

Regarding this clonotype: Just one base apart from a much larger clone, this may be a read error. The chain combines TRBV9 with TRBJ2-3, with D unclear. Trimming stripped 4 bases from V and 2 bases from J, with 5 bases between. The germline CDR1 and CDR2 sequences are SGDLS and YYNGEE. CDR3 length equals 12 residues. In nucleotides, the CDR3 is TGTGCCAGCAGCCAAAACACAGATACGCAGTATTTT. Encoded protein: CASSQNTDTQYF.

This clonotype was picked up many times. The chain is built from TRBV29-1 and TRBJ1-6; TRBD1 matches 7 bases. This CDR3 comprises 13 residues. V was clipped by 7 bases and J by 8 bases; unmatched bases: 8. Looked up from germline, CDR1 is SQVTM and CDR2 is ANQGSEA. The CDR3 DNA is TGCAGCGCCAGGACAGGAGGCGATTCACCCCTCCACTTT. Translating gives CSARTGGDSPLHF.